The next 27 T cell receptor beta chains were all read from a single sample in a study of blood T cell repertoires in COVID-19. Produced via immunoSEQ multiplex PCR; TCRdb's table is partial and in-frame only. The sample records 130,000 to 150,000 clones, around 87% being singletons. The sequencing sample was made of PBMCs or T cells enriched from blood (not recorded which). The receptors were gathered from a man between 60 and 75 years old who had recovered from COVID-19.

This chain joins TRBV29-1 and TRBJ2-5; 8 positions match TRBD2. The CDR3 has 17 amino acids. J was trimmed by 5 bases and V by 3 bases; bases with no gene match: 17. The germline CDR1 and CDR2 sequences are SQVTM and ANQGSEA. The CDR3 loop is CSVEMPLRVAGRETQYF. DNA for the CDR3: TGCAGCGTTGAGATGCCGCTCCGTGTAGCGGGAAGGGAGACCCAGTACTTC.

V is TRBV7-8 and J is TRBJ2-7, with D hard to call. The germline gives CDR1 SGHVS, CDR2 FQNEAQ. The length of the CDR3 is 14 residues. Trimming pared 4 bases from V and 7 bases from J, leaving 17 bases between. The CDR3 reads CASSWRLQGGEQYF. Written as DNA, the CDR3 is TGTGCCAGCAGCTGGAGACTCCAAGGTGGGGAGCAGTACTTC.

This clone was seen a few times. This sequence joins TRBV16 and TRBJ1-1; D ambiguous. The CDR3 loop spans 14 amino acids. Germline CDR1 is KGHSY and CDR2 is FQNENV. The V and J ends lost 0 bases and 2 bases respectively, with 7 bases between them. CDR3 sequence: CASSQSGGNTEAFF. Written as DNA, the CDR3 is TGTGCCAGCAGCCAATCTGGAGGCAACACTGAAGCTTTCTTT.

This rearrangement joins TRBV3-1 (or the pseudogene TRBV3-2) to TRBJ1-3, with 7 nucleotides matching TRBD1. V lost 7 bases and J lost 4; bases outside the gene matches: 13. Germline V gene data show CDR1 as LGHDT and CDR2 as YNNKEL (reference sequence). The CDR3 contains 16 residues. The CDR3 sequence is CASTRFTTGLGNTIYF. For the CDR3, the DNA is TGTGCCAGCACCCGATTCACGACAGGGCTAGGAAACACCATATATTTT.

The gene calls are TRBV2 and TRBJ2-7; the D is unclear. V lost 5 bases, J lost 4 bases, and 3 bases lay in between. Germline V gives CDR1 SNHLY, CDR2 FYNNEI. CDR3 length: 10 amino acids. DNA for the CDR3: TGTGCCAGCAGTTCTTACGAGCAGTACTTC. Its protein product is CASSSYEQYF. The variable domain in full, completed from reference TRBV2 and TRBJ2-7, reads EPEVTQTPSHQVTQMGQEVILRCVPISNHLYFYWYRQILGQKVEFLVSFYNNEISEKSEIFDDQFSVERPDGSNFTLKIRSTKLEDSAMYFCASSSYEQYFGPGTRLTVT.

The rearrangement uses TRBV19 and TRBJ2-7; weak D call: TRBD1 (7 bases). The germline CDR1 and CDR2 sequences are LNHDA and SQIVND (reference sequence). Trimming pared 9 bases from V and 6 bases from J, leaving 12 bases between. The CDR3 totals 11 residues. The CDR3 is CASAQGGEQYF. The CDR3 DNA is TGTGCCAGCGCTCAGGGGGGCGAGCAGTACTTC.

The chain joins TRBV6-5 to TRBJ2-3; TRBD2 matches at 9 bases. The CDR3 runs 14 residues. The germline CDR1 and CDR2 sequences are MNHEY and SVGAGI. J lost 10 bases, V lost 6 bases, and 11 bases had no gene match. The CDR3 protein is CASRPGLAVPAQYF. Written as DNA, the CDR3 is TGTGCCAGCAGACCGGGACTAGCCGTACCTGCGCAGTATTTT.

The table lists this clone with a count of one. The rearrangement uses TRBV7-9 and TRBJ2-5, with D maybe TRBD1 (5 bases). The length of the CDR3 is 11 residues. Between the trimmed V and J ends, which lost 4 bases and 5 bases, there was a span of 5 bases. Germline V gives CDR1 SEHNR, CDR2 FQNEAQ (reference sequence). CDR3 DNA: TGTGCCAGCAGCTCAGGGGAGACCCAGTACTTC. Residues: CASSSGETQYF.

The chain combines TRBV7-3 with TRBJ2-3; TRBD2 aligns across 10 bases. CDR1 and CDR2 from the germline V gene are SGHTA and FQGTGA. CDR3 length: 15 amino acids. V was clipped by 5 bases and J by 5 bases; unmatched bases: 7. CDR3 in DNA: TGTGCCAGCAGCCCAGGGGTAGCGGGAGGAGATACGCAGTATTTT. It encodes CASSPGVAGGDTQYF.

This clone occurred a few times. J is TRBJ2-5 and V is TRBV29-1, with TRBD2 as a possible D gene (6 bases). The CDR3 is 15 residues long. Trimming removed 7 bases at V and 4 bases at J, with 22 bases between. CDR1 SQVTM and CDR2 ANQGSEA come from the germline V gene. The CDR3 region is CSALRVQGAGETQYF. The CDR3 nucleotides are TGCAGCGCCTTGAGGGTGCAGGGAGCGGGAGAGACCCAGTACTTC.

This clone was counted a single time. In DNA, the CDR3 is TGTGCCAGCAGCATAACGACAGGGGGCACTGAAGCTTTCTTT. Translation gives CASSITTGGTEAFF. The gene calls are TRBV7-9 and TRBJ1-1; 9 positions agree with TRBD1. V gave up 5 bases and J gave up 4 bases; unmatched junction bases: 5. This CDR3 region has 14 residues. Germline CDR1 is SEHNR and CDR2 is FQNEAQ (reference sequence). The full variable domain, with the rest looked up from reference TRBV7-9 and TRBJ1-1, is DTGVSQNPRHKITKRGQNVTFRCDPISEHNRLYWYRQTLGQGPEFLTYFQNEAQLEKSRLLSDRFSAERPKGSFSTLEIQRTEQGDSAMYLCASSITTGGTEAFFGQGTRLTVV.

In its sample, this clone was seen a few times. The genes are TRBV23-1 and TRBJ1-5, with a tentative D call TRBD1 (5 bases). TRBV23-1 is classed as an ORF, of uncertain function. Trimming pared 4 bases from V and 3 bases from J, leaving 10 bases between. The CDR3 consists of 14 residues. CDR3 residues: CASSPGGVNQPQHF. As DNA, the CDR3 is TGCGCCAGCAGTCCCGGGGGGGTCAATCAGCCCCAGCATTTT.

V usage is TRBV6-5 and J usage is TRBJ1-6; tentatively, D is TRBD1 (6 bases). V shed 3 bases and J shed 12 bases, with 21 bases lying between them. CDR1 and CDR2 from the germline V gene are MNHEY and SVGAGI. The CDR3 sequence is 16 residues long. The CDR3 reads CASSYYRGPTRGPLHF. CDR3 DNA: TGTGCCAGCAGTTATTATCGGGGTCCTACCAGGGGACCCCTCCACTTT.

The rearrangement links TRBV10-3 to TRBJ1-5; D is unclear. Germline V lookup: CDR1 ENHRY, CDR2 SYGVKD. The V and J ends lost 3 bases and 4 bases respectively, with 7 bases between them. The CDR3 is 13 residues long. The CDR3 here is CAISDYLNQPQHF. For the CDR3, the DNA is TGTGCCATCAGTGATTACCTAAATCAGCCCCAGCATTTT.

This chain links TRBV28 with TRBJ2-7; TRBD2 matches 13 bases. The CDR3 runs 14 residues. Unmatched junction bases numbered 3, after V lost 8 bases and J lost 2 bases. Germline assignment: CDR1 MDHEN and CDR2 SYDVKM. CDR3 DNA sequence: TGTGCCAGCGCGACTAGCGGGGGGACCTACGAGCAGTACTTC. As protein: CASATSGGTYEQYF. Combining the CDR3 with reference TRBV28 and TRBJ2-7 gives the whole variable domain DVKVTQSSRYLVKRTGEKVFLECVQDMDHENMFWYRQDPGLGLRLIYFSYDVKMKEKGDIPEGYSVSREKKERFSLILESASTNQTSMYLCASATSGGTYEQYFGPGTRLTVT.

V gene TRBV7-8 combines with J gene TRBJ1-6; no reliable D call. The germline V gene has CDR1 SGHVS and CDR2 FQNEAQ. Trimming removed 5 bases from V and 7 bases from J, with 18 bases in between. The CDR3 spans 16 residues. The CDR3 DNA reads TGTGCCAGCAGCCCAGATTACACTGGAGAGAATTCACCCCTCCACTTT. This encodes CASSPDYTGENSPLHF.

This rearrangement joins TRBV23-1 to TRBJ2-1; perhaps TRBD1 as D (6 bases). TRBV23-1 is an ORF; its function is uncertain. This CDR3 comprises 18 residues. Trimming shortened V by 3 bases and J by 0 bases, and 18 bases separated the two germline ends. The CDR3 loop reads CASSHPGDRPHSYNEQFF. The CDR3, as DNA: TGCGCCAGCAGTCACCCCGGTGACAGGCCTCACTCCTACAATGAGCAGTTCTTC.

V usage is TRBV5-4 and J usage is TRBJ2-1, with TRBD1 identical over 7 bases. This CDR3 spans 13 amino acids. From germline, CDR1 is SGHNT and CDR2 YYREEE (reference sequence). V trimming: 5 bases; J trimming: 7 bases; junction bases outside the gene matches: 6. CDR3 protein: CASRATGLNEQFF. The DNA of the CDR3 is TGTGCCAGCAGGGCGACAGGGTTAAATGAGCAGTTCTTC.

Details on this clone: Within the sample, other DNA sequences also encode this same CDR3. CDR3 sequence: CASSSGLNSPLHF. DNA of the CDR3: TGTGCCAGCAGCTCAGGGCTGAATTCACCCCTCCACTTT. The chain carries TRBV6-5 and TRBJ1-6; the D gene is possibly TRBD1 (5 bases). The length of the CDR3 is 13 residues. Trimming removed 6 bases from V and 7 bases from J, with 10 bases in between. Germline V gives CDR1 MNHEY, CDR2 SVGAGI.

Worth noting for this clone: The germline gene is not matched at one end of the junction; a read error may be the cause. J is TRBJ2-7 and V is TRBV11-2; 12 nucleotides align to TRBD2. Looked up from germline, CDR1 is SGHAT and CDR2 is FQNNGV. The CDR3 has 18 residues. The CDR3: CASSSGTSGFRFSYKQYF. CDR3 bases: TGTGCCAGCAGTTCTGGGACTAGCGGGTTCCGATTCTCCTACAAGCAGTACTTC.

There are many counts of this clone. This chain links TRBV6-5 with TRBJ2-1; D is possibly TRBD1 (6 bases). The CDR3 length is 14 residues. Germline V gene data show CDR1 as MNHEY and CDR2 as SVGAGI. V lost 9 bases and J 0 bases, leaving 12 bases between the germline ends. The CDR3 DNA reads as TGTGCCAGTGGGGACATCGGCTCCTACAATGAGCAGTTCTTC. Translated: CASGDIGSYNEQFF.

This chain links TRBV4-1 with TRBJ2-2; possible D gene TRBD2, 6 bases. The CDR3 is 18 residues long. Germline assignment: CDR1 MGHRA and CDR2 YSYEKL. The germline V and J ends were trimmed by 4 bases and 0 bases, with 18 bases remaining between them. The CDR3 nucleotides read TGCGCCAGCAGCCTCCTCCCCACCGGGAGAGCGAACACCGGGGAGCTGTTTTTT. Its protein product is CASSLLPTGRANTGELFF.

This chain connects TRBV28 to TRBJ2-2; 7 nucleotides agree with TRBD2. The CDR3 totals 15 residues. Looked up from germline, CDR1 is MDHEN and CDR2 is SYDVKM. V was pared by 8 bases and J by 7 bases, with 13 bases of the junction left unmatched. The CDR3 is CASETGGFGGGELFF. The CDR3 region has the DNA TGTGCCAGCGAGACGGGGGGATTCGGAGGCGGGGAGCTGTTTTTT. Full variable domain (missing parts from reference TRBV28 and TRBJ2-2): DVKVTQSSRYLVKRTGEKVFLECVQDMDHENMFWYRQDPGLGLRLIYFSYDVKMKEKGDIPEGYSVSREKKERFSLILESASTNQTSMYLCASETGGFGGGELFFGEGSRLTVL.

V usage is TRBV5-4 and J usage is TRBJ1-3; the match to TRBD1 covers 8 bases. The V segment lost 3 bases and the J segment 7 bases; nucleotides outside the gene matches: 9. In germline, CDR1 is SGHNT, CDR2 YYREEE (reference sequence). This CDR3 spans 15 amino acids. This CDR3 is CASSSPQGGENTIYF. For the CDR3, the DNA is TGTGCCAGCAGCTCGCCACAGGGGGGAGAGAACACCATATATTTT.

The rearrangement links TRBV11-2 to TRBJ2-3; TRBD2 matches 8 bases. Trimming cost V 3 bases and J 1 base; bases outside gene matches: 0. The germline CDR1 and CDR2 sequences are SGHAT and FQNNGV. This CDR3 has 14 amino acids. Here the CDR3 DNA reads TGTGCCAGCAGCTTTAGCGGGGGCACAGATACGCAGTATTTT. Protein sequence: CASSFSGGTDTQYF. The variable domain in full, with the rest retrieved from reference TRBV11-2 and TRBJ2-3, is EAGVAQSPRYKIIEKRQSVAFWCNPISGHATLYWYQQILGQGPKLLIQFQNNGVVDDSQLPKDRFSAERLKGVDSTLKIQPAKLEDSAVYLCASSFSGGTDTQYFGPGTRLTVL.

J is TRBJ1-2 and V is TRBV18; D is uncertain. Trimming shortened V by 1 base and J by 3 bases, and 9 bases separated the two germline ends. Germline V CDR1 and CDR2: KGHSH, LQKENI. CDR3 length equals 14 residues. The CDR3 sequence is CASSPRMEDYGYTF. In nucleotides, the CDR3 is TGTGCCAGCTCACCACGGATGGAGGACTATGGCTACACCTTC.

The chain combines TRBV6-6 with TRBJ2-2; TRBD1 is a possible D gene (6 bases). In germline, CDR1 is MNHNY, CDR2 SVGAGI (reference sequence). V lost 5 bases, J lost 5 bases, and 24 bases lay in between. The length of the CDR3 is 18 residues. CDR3 DNA sequence: TGTGCCAGCAGTCACCTCGAGCTGGGGACACAGCCGACCGGGGAGCTGTTTTTT. Protein: CASSHLELGTQPTGELFF.